This TCR beta chain was retrieved from a study of control samples from healthy donors and cancer patients. Generated by immunoSEQ multiplex PCR, the TCRdb table keeps only in-frame clones and is missing some. The data show tens of thousands of clones, roughly nine tenths seen once. The CDR3 sequence is 17 residues long. CDR1 is SGDLS and CDR2 is YYNGEE in the germline V gene. The J segment lost 5 bases and the V segment lost 4 bases, leaving 11 bases of the junction unmatched. The sequence came from a man in his 60s with colorectal cancer. The sample was PBMCs. The V and J genes are TRBV9 and TRBJ1-6, with 8 nucleotides matching TRBD1. CDR3 sequence reads: CASSSRGGTGNNSPLHF. The CDR3 nucleotides read TGTGCCAGCAGCTCAAGGGGGGGGACAGGCAATAATTCACCCCTCCACTTT.